One and the same sample provided the 2 T cell receptor beta chains below, sequenced in a study of CD8 T cells in Susac syndrome. RNA was extracted with the RNeasy kit, and a quantity of roughly 0.5 to 1 ug was reverse transcribed using random hexamers. TCRdb analysed the immunoSEQ multiplex PCR reads with MiXCR anew, one entry per CDR3 protein. This table has about 300,000 distinct CDR3 sequences, 65% to 90% appearing once. Material for sequencing was CD8+ T cells from PBMCs. Source of these receptors: a human donor with multiple sclerosis.

The genes are TRBV6-8 and TRBJ2-2; TRBD2 is a possible D gene (6 bases). This CDR3 comprises 15 residues. Trimming stripped 7 bases from V and 11 bases from J, with 23 bases between. Germline CDR1 MNHGY, CDR2 SAAAGT. The CDR3 DNA sequence: TGTGCCAGCACCAATAGCGGCCTACCACCGGGAGAGCTGTTTTTT. It translates to CASTNSGLPPGELFF.

The chain joins TRBV2 to TRBJ1-5; D remains ambiguous. There are 16 residues in the CDR3. The germline V gene encodes CDR1 SNHLY and CDR2 FYNNEI. V shed 4 bases and J shed 2 bases, with 15 bases lying between them. Here the CDR3 DNA reads TGTGCCAGCAGTGCCGGACCGCCGCGGGGCAATCAGCCCCAGCATTTT. It codes for CASSAGPPRGNQPQHF.